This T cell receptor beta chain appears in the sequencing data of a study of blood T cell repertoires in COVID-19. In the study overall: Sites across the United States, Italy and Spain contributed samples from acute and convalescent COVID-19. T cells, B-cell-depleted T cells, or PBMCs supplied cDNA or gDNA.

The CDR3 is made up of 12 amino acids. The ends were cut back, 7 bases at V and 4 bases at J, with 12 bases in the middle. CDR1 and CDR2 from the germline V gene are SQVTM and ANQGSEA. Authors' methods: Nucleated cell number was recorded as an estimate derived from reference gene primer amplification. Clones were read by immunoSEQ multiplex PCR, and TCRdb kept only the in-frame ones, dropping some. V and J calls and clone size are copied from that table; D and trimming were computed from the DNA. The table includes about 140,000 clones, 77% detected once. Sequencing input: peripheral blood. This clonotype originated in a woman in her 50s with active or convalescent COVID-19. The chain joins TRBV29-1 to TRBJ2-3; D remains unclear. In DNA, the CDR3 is TGCAGCGCTGAGGCAATCCCAGATACGCAGTATTTT. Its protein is CSAEAIPDTQYF.